A selection of T cell receptor delta chains follows, all from one sample in a study of gammadelta T cells in human blood. TCRdb repeated clone calling on the RT-PCR reads with CATT. The table shows some 1,300 delta-chain clones, with approximately 29% occurring only once. Material: non-Vgamma9Vdelta2 gamma-delta T cells from fetal blood. These receptors were collected from a human fetus. Both conserved end residues are part of each CDR3. A D gene is named only where the DNA matches it firmly. A row's size may be missing; if present it is once, few, many or a size class.

V: TRDV1; J: TRDJ1; size: medium-sized; D: .; CDR3: CALGELGPTLIREVIF; DNA: TGTGCTCTTGGGGAACTAGGTCCTACTTTGATACGCGAGGTCATCTTT
V: TRDV2; J: TRDJ1; size: medium-sized; D: .; CDR3: CACDTEGTHTDKLIF; DNA: TGTGCCTGTGACACCGAGGGGACCCACACCGATAAACTCATCTTT
V: TRDV1; J: TRDJ2; size: .; D: .; CDR3: CALGTRPSVTAQLFF; DNA: TGTGCTCTTGGGACGAGGCCTTCGGTGACAGCACAACTCTTCTTT
V: TRDV2; J: TRDJ1; size: large; D: TRDD3; CDR3: CACDSFGYWGIPPTDKLIF; DNA: TGTGCCTGTGACTCCTTTGGGTACTGGGGGATACCCCCAACCGATAAACTCATCTTT
V: TRDV2; J: TRDJ2; size: large; D: TRDD3; CDR3: CACDPEWGIRTLTAQLFF; DNA: TGTGCCTGTGACCCCGAATGGGGGATACGGACGTTGACAGCACAACTCTTCTTT
V: TRDV1; J: TRDJ1; size: large; D: TRDD3; CDR3: CALGDFRGHPLGDPLYTDKLIF; DNA: TGTGCTCTTGGGGATTTCCGTGGCCACCCACTGGGGGATCCGCTGTACACCGATAAACTCATCTTT
V: TRAV38-2/DV8; J: TRDJ1; size: medium-sized; D: .; CDR3: CAFMKHADKLIF; DNA: TGTGCTTTCATGAAGCATGCCGATAAACTCATCTTT
V: TRDV1; J: TRDJ1; size: large; D: TRDD3; CDR3: CALGGYWGTDKLIF; DNA: TGTGCTCTTGGGGGCTACTGGGGGACCGATAAACTCATCTTT
V: TRDV3; J: TRDJ1; size: medium-sized; D: .; CDR3: CAFGGPPHTDKLIF; DNA: TGTGCCTTTGGAGGGCCCCCCCACACCGATAAACTCATCTTT
V: TRDV1; J: TRDJ2; size: medium-sized; D: TRDD3; CDR3: CALGEMRRFTSERVRGIPTQLFF; DNA: TGTGCTCTTGGGGAAATGAGAAGATTCACTTCGGAACGGGTTAGGGGGATACCCACACAACTCTTCTTT
V: TRDV1; J: TRDJ1; size: few; D: .; CDR3: CALGEWFTDKLIF; DNA: TGTGCTCTTGGGGAATGGTTCACCGATAAACTCATCTTT
V: TRDV2; J: TRDJ1; size: large; D: TRDD3; CDR3: CACDGVPRGIRSYTDKLIF; DNA: TGTGCCTGTGACGGGGTTCCTAGGGGGATACGCTCGTACACCGATAAACTCATCTTT
V: TRDV1; J: TRDJ2; size: large; D: .; CDR3: CALGEKGWGRELFF; DNA: TGTGCTCTTGGGGAAAAAGGCTGGGGTAGGGAACTCTTCTTT
V: TRDV1; J: TRDJ3; size: large; D: TRDD3; CDR3: CALGELGDIRVFSWDTRQMFF; DNA: TGTGCTCTTGGGGAACTGGGGGATATTAGGGTGTTCTCCTGGGACACCCGACAGATGTTTTTC
V: TRDV1; J: TRDJ1; size: medium-sized; D: .; CDR3: CALGGPLYTDKLIF; DNA: TGTGCTCTTGGGGGCCCCCTGTACACCGATAAACTCATCTTT
V: TRDV1; J: TRDJ1; size: few; D: .; CDR3: CALGERSSFLAGTYPVTDKLIF; DNA: TGTGCTCTTGGGGAAAGATCCAGCTTCCTGGCGGGAACCTACCCGGTCACCGATAAACTCATCTTT
V: TRAV38-2/DV8; J: TRDJ1; size: .; D: .; CDR3: CAYRSAPFWAPIDKLIF; DNA: TGTGCTTATAGGAGCGCTCCCTTCTGGGCACCTATCGATAAACTCATCTTT
V: TRDV3; J: TRDJ1; size: large; D: TRDD3; CDR3: CAFSTGGLTDKLIF; DNA: TGTGCCTTTAGTACTGGGGGACTCACCGATAAACTCATCTTT
V: TRDV1; J: TRDJ1; size: large; D: .; CDR3: CALGESGIPDKLIF; DNA: TGTGCTCTTGGGGAATCGGGGATCCCCGATAAACTCATCTTT
V: TRDV1; J: TRDJ1; size: large; D: .; CDR3: CALGEIRLTGDTDKLIF; DNA: TGTGCTCTTGGGGAAATTAGGCTTACAGGAGACACCGATAAACTCATCTTT
V: TRDV1; J: TRDJ2; size: medium-sized; D: TRDD2; CDR3: CALGEGRGLPTPYWAIGAAQLFF; DNA: TGTGCTCTTGGGGAAGGGAGGGGCCTTCCTACCCCTTACTGGGCGATAGGAGCAGCACAACTCTTCTTT
V: TRDV1; J: TRDJ1; size: large; D: TRDD3; CDR3: CALGEPGLGDKGLIF; DNA: TGTGCTCTTGGGGAACCGGGACTGGGGGATAAAGGACTCATCTTT
V: TRDV2; J: TRDJ3; size: large; D: .; CDR3: CACDTGGPAPSWDTRQMFF; DNA: TGTGCCTGTGACACCGGGGGGCCTGCCCCCTCCTGGGACACCCGACAGATGTTTTTC
V: TRDV1; J: TRDJ1; size: medium-sized; D: TRDD3; CDR3: CALGEPLLGVLYTDKLIF; DNA: TGTGCTCTTGGGGAACCACTACTGGGGGTCCTTTACACCGATAAACTCATCTTT
V: TRDV1; J: TRDJ1; size: large; D: .; CDR3: CALGNTLPLIDKLIF; DNA: TGTGCTCTTGGGAACACCCTACCCCTCATCGATAAACTCATCTTT
V: TRDV2; J: TRDJ2; size: .; D: TRDD3; CDR3: CACDTLGDTAQLFF; DNA: TGTGCCTGTGACACTTTGGGGGATACAGCACAACTCTTCTTT
V: TRDV1; J: TRDJ1; size: medium-sized; D: TRDD2; CDR3: CALGERPFLLSTGDSYTDKLIF; DNA: TGTGCTCTTGGGGAACGACCCTTCCTACTTTCCACTGGGGATTCGTACACCGATAAACTCATCTTT
V: TRDV3; J: TRDJ2; size: large; D: TRDD3; CDR3: CAYRTSPSSLTGGYLALTAQLFF; DNA: TGTGCCTACCGGACGTCTCCTTCTTCTCTTACTGGGGGATACCTGGCTTTGACAGCACAACTCTTCTTT
V: TRDV1; J: TRDJ3; size: .; D: TRDD3; CDR3: CALGELSHSFLARYWGITDNEWDTRQMFF; DNA: TGTGCTCTTGGGGAACTGTCTCACTCCTTCCTCGCCCGGTACTGGGGGATAACCGATAATGAGTGGGACACCCGACAGATGTTTTTC
V: TRAV23/DV6; J: TRDJ1; size: medium-sized; D: .; CDR3: CAFRPSSYWGHRKPPEGTDKLIF; DNA: TGTGCCTTTAGGCCAAGTTCCTACTGGGGGCATCGAAAACCCCCGGAGGGCACCGATAAACTCATCTTT
V: TRDV2; J: TRDJ3; size: hyperexpanded; D: TRDD3; CDR3: CACDWGSSWDTRQMFF; DNA: TGTGCCTGTGACTGGGGGAGCTCCTGGGACACCCGACAGATGTTTTTC
V: TRDV1; J: TRDJ1; size: few; D: TRDD3; CDR3: CALGAFYWGIRGIDKLIF; DNA: TGTGCTCTTGGGGCATTTTACTGGGGGATACGCGGGATCGATAAACTCATCTTT
V: TRDV1; J: TRDJ1; size: large; D: TRDD3; CDR3: CALGELSYWGILSYTDKLIF; DNA: TGTGCTCTTGGGGAATTGTCCTACTGGGGGATACTCTCGTACACCGATAAACTCATCTTT
V: TRDV1; J: TRDJ2; size: few; D: TRDD3; CDR3: CALGPRSYRGGGYPLTAQLFF; DNA: TGTGCTCTTGGGCCCCGTTCCTACCGTGGTGGGGGATACCCTTTGACAGCACAACTCTTCTTT
V: TRDV1; J: TRDJ2; size: medium-sized; D: TRDD3; CDR3: CALRWNWGVDLTAQLFF; DNA: TGTGCTCTTAGGTGGAACTGGGGGGTTGATTTGACAGCACAACTCTTCTTT
V: TRDV1; J: TRDJ2; size: medium-sized; D: .; CDR3: CALGELVIGSLTAQLFF; DNA: TGTGCTCTTGGGGAACTAGTTATCGGGAGTTTGACAGCACAACTCTTCTTT
V: TRDV3; J: TRDJ3; size: large; D: TRDD3; CDR3: CASGGYRDTRQMFF; DNA: TGTGCCTCCGGGGGATACAGGGACACCCGACAGATGTTTTTC
V: TRDV2; J: TRDJ2; size: large; D: .; CDR3: CACNTSIGGTAALTAQLFF; DNA: TGTGCCTGCAACACCTCAATCGGGGGGACCGCTGCTTTGACAGCACAACTCTTCTTT
V: TRDV1; J: TRDJ1; size: large; D: TRDD3; CDR3: CALGELKSGGHWYTDKLIF; DNA: TGTGCTCTTGGGGAACTTAAGTCTGGGGGTCACTGGTACACCGATAAACTCATCTTT
V: TRDV1; J: TRDJ2; size: .; D: .; CDR3: CALGVKVLTAQLFF; DNA: TGTGCTCTTGGGGTTAAAGTTTTGACAGCACAACTCTTCTTT
V: TRDV1; J: TRDJ2; size: medium-sized; D: TRDD3; CDR3: CALGEPQSCLLTGGYPPATAQLFF; DNA: TGTGCTCTTGGGGAACCCCAGAGCTGCCTCCTTACTGGGGGATACCCCCCTGCGACAGCACAACTCTTCTTT
V: TRDV1; J: TRDJ3; size: large; D: TRDD3; CDR3: CALGVLGIRWDTRQMFF; DNA: TGTGCTCTTGGGGTACTGGGGATACGCTGGGACACCCGACAGATGTTTTTC
V: TRDV1; J: TRDJ2; size: medium-sized; D: .; CDR3: CALGENFRGGPTAQLFF; DNA: TGTGCTCTTGGGGAAAACTTCCGTGGGGGGCCCACAGCACAACTCTTCTTT
V: TRDV1; J: TRDJ1; size: large; D: .; CDR3: CALGELGAFLPLLGGYTDKLIF; DNA: TGTGCTCTTGGGGAACTTGGGGCCTTCCTACCCTTACTGGGGGGTTACACCGATAAACTCATCTTT
V: TRDV3; J: TRDJ2; size: large; D: TRDD3; CDR3: CAFQVGGIPLTAQLFF; DNA: TGTGCCTTCCAAGTCGGGGGGATACCTTTGACAGCACAACTCTTCTTT
V: TRDV1; J: TRDJ2; size: medium-sized; D: TRDD3; CDR3: CALGDPVFPLGDTMILTAQLFF; DNA: TGTGCTCTTGGGGACCCCGTTTTCCCACTGGGGGATACGATGATTTTGACAGCACAACTCTTCTTT
V: TRDV3; J: TRDJ2; size: large; D: TRDD3; CDR3: CASFKGPPGGPTLTAQLFF; DNA: TGTGCCTCCTTTAAGGGCCCTCCTGGGGGACCTACTTTGACAGCACAACTCTTCTTT